These 20 T cell receptor beta chains came from one sample sequenced in a study of CD8 T cells in ankylosing spondylitis. Each CDR3 protein gets one entry after TCRdb re-called the 5' RACE reads with MiXCR. The sample has about 160,000 distinct CDR3 sequences, approximately 9.9% seen once; the top ten hold about 16%. The material sequenced was blood, either unsorted or a sorted T cell fraction (not recorded which). The receptor source for this set is a female donor with ankylosing spondylitis or in good health (not recorded which).

This clonotype has just a few counts. The rearrangement links TRBV29-1 to TRBJ2-7, with TRBD2 matching over 11 bases. The CDR3 runs to 13 residues. Germline trimming cut 7 bases from V and 3 bases from J; bases unmatched to any gene: 5. The germline CDR1 and CDR2 sequences are SQVTM and ANQGSEA. The CDR3 DNA sequence: TGCAGCGCTTCTAGCGGGAGGAACTACGAGCAGTACTTC. Amino acids: CSASSGRNYEQYF.

This clonotype was found a few times. Here the CDR3 DNA reads TGTGCCAGCACCAAGTCCCTAGAGTCCTACGAGCAGTACTTC. It specifies CASTKSLESYEQYF. The J gene is TRBJ2-7, the V gene TRBV11-2; no firm D call. V was shortened by 7 bases and J by 1 base, with 14 bases between the two germline ends. Germline V gene sequence: CDR1 SGHAT, CDR2 FQNNGV. CDR3 length: 14 residues.

The J gene is TRBJ2-1, the V gene TRBV21-1; TRBD1 is the table's D call and was not checked against the DNA. TRBV21-1 represents a pseudogene. This CDR3 spans 17 amino acids. The CDR3 sequence: CASSKDRRGPSYNEQFF. CDR3 DNA sequence: TGTGCCAGCAGCAAAGACCGCAGGGGCCCCTCATACAATGAGCAGTTCTTC.

This clonotype occurred a few times. The V and J genes are TRBV4-1 and TRBJ2-7; D is perhaps TRBD2 (5 bases). The germline gives CDR1 MGHRA, CDR2 YSYEKL. This CDR3 region has 13 residues. The V and J ends lost 6 bases and 3 bases respectively, with 12 bases between them. For the CDR3, the DNA is TGCGCCAGCAGTTTCGTAGCGAACTACGAGCAGTACTTC. Amino acid sequence: CASSFVANYEQYF.

At least ten counts were recorded for this clonotype. The chain joins TRBV29-1 to TRBJ2-2; 8 bases align to TRBD1. The V and J ends lost 0 bases and 7 bases, in that order; junction bases with no gene match: 7. This CDR3 comprises 15 residues. Germline V gene lookup returns CDR1 SQVTM and CDR2 ANQGSEA. CDR3 in DNA: TGCAGCGTTGAAGAGGACAGGGTGCATGGCGGGGAGCTGTTTTTT. Amino acids: CSVEEDRVHGGELFF.

In regard to this clonotype: This CDR3 is missing its conserved last phenylalanine or tryptophan, likely due to a read error. The chain employs TRBV28 and TRBJ1-1; tentative D call: TRBD1 (6 bases). CDR1 MDHEN and CDR2 SYDVKM come from the germline V gene. V was shortened by 4 bases and J by 2 bases, with 11 bases between the two germline ends. CDR3 length equals 14 residues. CDR3 amino acids: CASSSLDSNTEAFL. CDR3 in DNA: TGTGCCAGCAGTTCCTTGGACAGTAACACTGAAGCTTTCCTT.

The rearrangement uses TRBV20-1 and TRBJ1-1; 7 nucleotides align to TRBD1. V trimming: 1 base; J trimming: 7 bases; junction bases outside the gene matches: 3. CDR1 DFQATT and CDR2 SNEGSKA come from the germline V gene (reference sequence). The CDR3 runs to 12 residues. CDR3 coding DNA: TGCAGTGCTAGAGGGGACAGCCTTGAAGCTTTCTTT. Its protein product is CSARGDSLEAFF.

This clonotype occurred a few times. The V call is TRBV10-1, the J call TRBJ2-3; D may correspond to TRBD1 or TRBD2 (5 bases each). V was cut by 11 bases and J by 15 bases, with 15 bases left in between. There are 9 residues in the CDR3. Germline V gene lookup returns CDR1 WNHNN and CDR2 SYGVQD (reference sequence). The CDR3 loop reads CAAPGDPYF. CDR3 in DNA: TGCGCCGCACCTGGGGACCCCTATTTT.

V usage is TRBV28 and J usage is TRBJ1-1; D is possibly TRBD1 (6 bases). The CDR3 extends over 14 amino acids. The germline CDR1 and CDR2 sequences are MDHEN and SYDVKM. The germline V and J ends were trimmed by 9 bases and 3 bases, with 17 bases remaining between them. CDR3 in amino acids: CASGRPGQYTEAFF. The CDR3 DNA sequence: TGTGCCAGTGGACGCCCGGGACAATACACTGAAGCTTTCTTT.

On this clonotype: This may be a read error, as it is one base from a much larger clone. The chain uses TRBV12-3 or TRBV12-4 and TRBJ2-7; 8 positions agree with TRBD1. Unmatched junction bases numbered 8, after V lost 11 bases and J lost 2 bases. The CDR3 loop spans 13 amino acids. The CDR3 sequence is CARLDRAPYEQYF. The CDR3 DNA follows: TGTGCCCGCCTGGACAGGGCCCCCTACGAGCAGTACTTC.

This sequence joins TRBV28 and TRBJ2-1; 11 bases match TRBD2. The CDR3 consists of 15 residues. After removal of 6 bases from V and 5 bases from J, the junction contained 6 bases not matched to a gene. CDR1 and CDR2 from the germline V gene are MDHEN and SYDVKM. The chain's CDR3 is CASSLLAGANNEQFF. The CDR3 region has the DNA TGTGCCAGCAGCCTACTAGCGGGAGCTAACAATGAGCAGTTCTTC.

This clonotype was observed many times. This chain joins TRBV7-2 and TRBJ2-7; D is perhaps TRBD1 (6 bases). Germline lookup yields CDR1 SGHTA and CDR2 FQGNSA. The CDR3 contains 14 residues. V lost 5 bases and J lost 2, with 13 bases in between. The CDR3 nucleotides read TGTGCCAGCAGCCCCCGGGACACAGCCTACGAGCAGTACTTC. Translation: CASSPRDTAYEQYF.

The V gene is TRBV7-9, the J gene TRBJ2-2; possible D gene TRBD2, 5 bases. The CDR3 consists of 15 residues. Germline lookup yields CDR1 SEHNR and CDR2 FQNEAQ (reference sequence). V was trimmed by 4 bases and J by 2 bases, leaving 11 bases between them. The CDR3 DNA is TGTGCCAGCAGCTCCCAAACGGGAAACACCGGGGAGCTGTTTTTT. Its protein product is CASSSQTGNTGELFF.

This chain joins TRBV5-1 and TRBJ2-7, with TRBD1 as a possible D gene (6 bases). The CDR3 consists of 13 residues. Germline assignment: CDR1 SGHRS and CDR2 YFSETQ. V lost 4 bases and J lost 5, with 13 bases in between. DNA of the CDR3: TGCGCCAGCAGCACGGACAGAAACCACGAGCAGTACTTC. Translating gives CASSTDRNHEQYF.

This clonotype was detected ten times or more. V is TRBV7-9 and J is TRBJ1-1; D is uncertain. The germline V gene has CDR1 SEHNR and CDR2 FQNEAQ (reference sequence). Trimming removed 5 bases at V and 1 base at J, with 11 bases between. The CDR3 length is 14 residues. Here the CDR3 reads CASSPSEGNTEAFF. As DNA, the CDR3 is TGTGCCAGCAGCCCCTCCGAAGGGAACACTGAAGCTTTCTTT.

This clonotype showed up many times. The rearrangement uses TRBV6-1 and TRBJ2-7; 7 positions match TRBD2. Germline-derived CDR1 and CDR2 are MNHNS and SASEGT. The trim removed 6 bases at V and 1 base at J, leaving 6 bases unmatched. This CDR3 region has 14 residues. The CDR3 sequence: CASSNGRSSYEQYF. CDR3 DNA: TGTGCCAGCAGCAACGGGAGGTCGTCCTACGAGCAGTACTTC.

This clonotype was counted many times. The rearrangement links TRBV10-3 to TRBJ2-7; TRBD1 is a possible D gene (5 bases). V shed 3 bases and J shed 2 bases, with 8 bases lying between them. CDR1 ENHRY and CDR2 SYGVKD come from the germline V gene. The CDR3 contains 13 residues. CDR3 sequence (DNA): TGTGCCATCAGTGAAGACAGTACCTACGAGCAGTACTTC. As protein: CAISEDSTYEQYF.

This clonotype came up many times. This chain joins TRBV10-3 and TRBJ1-2; D remains ambiguous. The CDR3 has 15 residues. Between the trimmed V and J ends, which lost 2 bases and 3 bases, there was a span of 13 bases. CDR1 is ENHRY, CDR2 SYGVKD, per germline. This CDR3 reads CAISEPRDPHYGYTF. CDR3 nucleotide sequence: TGTGCCATCAGTGAGCCCCGAGACCCTCACTATGGCTACACCTTC.

This clonotype was counted only a few times. The gene calls are TRBV9 and TRBJ2-3, with D possibly matching TRBD1 (6 bases). V was pared by 7 bases and J by 7 bases, with 19 bases between. The CDR3 length is 14 residues. Looked up from germline, CDR1 is SGDLS and CDR2 is YYNGEE. CDR3 residues: CASQEGGLSYTQYF. The DNA of the CDR3 is TGTGCCAGCCAAGAAGGGGGTCTTAGCTATACGCAGTATTTT.

The table lists this clonotype with many counts. The chain recombines TRBV7-2 with TRBJ2-7; 7 bases are shared with TRBD1. The CDR3 length is 15 residues. Germline CDR1 reads SGHTA; CDR2 reads FQGNSA. The V and J ends lost 3 bases and 5 bases, in that order; junction bases with no gene match: 10. CDR3 DNA: TGTGCCAGCAGCTTGAGGGGGACAGAGGGGCACGAGCAGTACTTC. Amino acid sequence: CASSLRGTEGHEQYF.